What follows are 19 T cell receptor beta chains derived from one specimen sequenced in a study of T cells in Graves' hyperthyroidism and ophthalmopathy. Researchers amplified the TCR beta CDR3 regions from RNA transcripts. RT-PCR in the first round (using the HTBI primer set) targeted the TCR CDR3. Via MiXCR, TCRdb re-called the multiplex PCR reads, giving one row per CDR3 protein. Among 690,000 or so distinct CDR3 sequences listed, about 19% were seen once. The sample consisted of blood. All receptors come from a woman in her 50s with Graves' hyperthyroidism that later progressed to Graves' ophthalmopathy.

In its sample, this clonotype was seen a few times. The J gene is TRBJ1-6, the V gene TRBV15; no firm D call. Germline V gene sequence: CDR1 LNHNV, CDR2 YYDKDF (reference sequence). V lost 4 bases and J 5 bases, leaving 15 bases between the germline ends. The CDR3 consists of 16 residues. CDR3 region: CATSKRTRADNSPLHF. The CDR3, as DNA: TGTGCCACCAGCAAGAGGACCCGGGCTGATAATTCACCCCTCCACTTT.

This clonotype was detected a few times. The V gene is TRBV3-1, the J gene TRBJ2-1; D might be TRBD1 (6 bases). Germline lookup yields CDR1 LGHDT and CDR2 YNNKEL (reference sequence). V was shortened by 6 bases and J by 2 bases, with 23 bases between the two germline ends. The CDR3 runs 18 residues. CDR3 in DNA: TGTGCCAGCAGTCTAGCTAGCAGAGAGGGGGTGGCCTACAATGAGCAGTTCTTC. This sequence encodes CASSLASREGVAYNEQFF.

This clonotype was recorded a few times. V gene TRBV12-3 or TRBV12-4 combines with J gene TRBJ2-3, with TRBD2 identical over 15 bases. The trim removed 7 bases at V and 6 bases at J, leaving 8 bases unmatched. CDR3 length equals 16 residues. The CDR3 coding sequence is TGTGCCAGCATCTTCGGACTAGCGGGGGGGGCGGATACGCAGTATTTT. It is translated as CASIFGLAGGADTQYF.

This clonotype has a count of ten or more. The gene calls are TRBV11-2 and TRBJ2-2; 9 bases line up with TRBD1. The germline gives CDR1 SGHAT, CDR2 FQNNGV. V lost 7 bases to trimming and J lost 7 bases; unmatched junction nucleotides: 10. This CDR3 region has 15 residues. CDR3 in amino acids: CASKTPGTGIGELFF. CDR3 DNA: TGTGCCAGCAAAACTCCCGGGACAGGGATCGGGGAGCTGTTTTTT.

The chain joins TRBV19 to TRBJ2-1, with a weak D call TRBD2 (5 bases). Germline V gene data show CDR1 as LNHDA and CDR2 as SQIVND (reference sequence). There are 15 residues in the CDR3. The V end was cut by 5 bases, the J end by 0 bases, with 11 bases between. The CDR3 DNA reads as TGTGCCAGTAGTGTTGGGGAGAGCTCCTACAATGAGCAGTTCTTC. Its protein product is CASSVGESSYNEQFF.

This clonotype has a handful of counts. The chain recombines TRBV12-3 or TRBV12-4 with TRBJ2-7; D ambiguous. The CDR3 loop spans 15 amino acids. Trimming removed 0 bases at V and 2 bases at J, with 11 bases between. This chain's CDR3 is CASSLAAGVPYEQYF. Here the CDR3 DNA reads TGTGCCAGCAGTTTAGCGGCCGGAGTTCCCTACGAGCAGTACTTC.

The genes are TRBV14 and TRBJ2-7, with D possibly TRBD1 on 6 matching bases. The germline V gene has CDR1 SGHDN and CDR2 FVKESK. CDR3 length: 16 amino acids. Trimming took 3 bases from V and 2 from J, leaving 17 bases between them. CDR3 DNA sequence: TGTGCCAGCAGCCACCATCACCAGGGGCCTGCCTACGAGCAGTACTTC. It translates to CASSHHHQGPAYEQYF.

This clonotype has ten or more counts. This chain links TRBV7-8 with TRBJ1-1; D gene uncertain. This CDR3 contains 12 residues. V was pared by 1 base and J by 7 bases, with 7 bases between. Germline V CDR1 and CDR2: SGHVS, FQNEAQ. The CDR3 region has the DNA TGTGCCAGCAGCTTAGTTACGGGTGAAGCTTTCTTT. Its translation: CASSLVTGEAFF.

This clonotype was observed a few times. J is TRBJ2-2 and V is TRBV7-2; D uncertain. V gave up 2 bases and J gave up 4 bases, with 14 bases separating them. The CDR3 totals 16 residues. Germline CDR1 and CDR2: SGHTA and FQGNSA. The CDR3 DNA follows: TGTGCCAGCAGCTTATACCGGACCAGGCCCACCGGGGAGCTGTTTTTT. This codes for CASSLYRTRPTGELFF.

This clonotype was recorded at least ten times. The chain recombines TRBV20-1 with TRBJ2-3; 8 bases agree with TRBD2. V shed 1 base and J 4 bases; nucleotides not matched to a gene: 7. The CDR3 totals 15 residues. Germline V gene sequence: CDR1 DFQATT, CDR2 SNEGSKA (reference sequence). The CDR3 protein is CSARVRTSSADTQYF. The CDR3 DNA is TGCAGTGCTAGAGTAAGGACTAGCTCCGCAGATACGCAGTATTTT.

Many counts were recorded for this clonotype. V and J are TRBV3-1 and TRBJ2-5, with unresolved D. The CDR3 runs to 14 residues. V was pared by 2 bases and J by 1 base, with 8 bases between. CDR1 is LGHDT and CDR2 is YNNKEL in the germline V gene (reference sequence). DNA for the CDR3: TGTGCCAGCAGCCAACTTAGGTCCCAAGAGACCCAGTACTTC. Translation: CASSQLRSQETQYF.

In this sample, this clonotype turned up many times. The chain links TRBV18 to TRBJ2-2; 7 bases line up with TRBD2. The trim removed 8 bases at V and 7 bases at J, leaving 7 bases unmatched. The CDR3 extends over 13 amino acids. Germline V CDR1 and CDR2: KGHSH, LQKENI. CDR3 protein: CASRGLVDGELFF. CDR3 sequence (DNA): TGTGCCAGCCGCGGACTAGTTGACGGGGAGCTGTTTTTT.

The rearrangement uses TRBV27 and TRBJ2-5; D is undetermined. CDR1 and CDR2 (germline): MNHEY, SMNVEV (reference sequence). The CDR3 covers 12 residues. Trimming removed 3 bases from V and 7 bases from J, with 9 bases in between. The CDR3 DNA follows: TGTGCCAGCAGTTTCAGGTCAGGGACCCAGTACTTC. Its translation: CASSFRSGTQYF.

This clonotype was seen a handful of times. The chain is built from TRBV7-8 and TRBJ1-2, with 8 bases that match TRBD1. Per germline, CDR1 SGHVS and CDR2 FQNEAQ. Germline trimming cut 0 bases from V and 8 bases from J; bases unmatched to any gene: 5. The CDR3 covers 14 residues. The CDR3 reads CASSLARQGAGYTF. Written as DNA, the CDR3 is TGTGCCAGCAGCTTAGCCCGCCAGGGGGCAGGCTACACCTTC.

The rearrangement uses TRBV7-9 and TRBJ2-1; 10 bases are a match to TRBD1. The CDR3 runs to 15 residues. Unmatched junction bases numbered 6, after V lost 3 bases and J lost 7 bases. Germline CDR1 SEHNR, CDR2 FQNEAQ (reference sequence). The DNA for the CDR3 is TGTGCCAGCAGCTTGTCGGGACAGGGGTCAAATGAGCAGTTCTTC. This gives the protein CASSLSGQGSNEQFF. Complete variable domain (other parts from reference TRBV7-9 and TRBJ2-1): DTGVSQNPRHKITKRGQNVTFRCDPISEHNRLYWYRQTLGQGPEFLTYFQNEAQLEKSRLLSDRFSAERPKGSFSTLEIQRTEQGDSAMYLCASSLSGQGSNEQFFGPGTRLTVL.

The chain joins TRBV5-1 to TRBJ1-2, with D possibly matching TRBD1 (5 bases). The CDR3 runs 13 residues. CDR1 and CDR2 (germline): SGHRS, YFSETQ. V was pared by 5 bases and J by 5 bases, with 13 bases between. This CDR3 is CASSIVGEYGYTF. For the CDR3, the DNA is TGCGCCAGCAGTATCGTGGGGGAGTATGGCTACACCTTC.

This clonotype appeared a few times. The V call is TRBV29-1, the J call TRBJ1-1; D may be TRBD1 (6 bases). The germline gives CDR1 SQVTM, CDR2 ANQGSEA. There are 13 residues in the CDR3. V shed 3 bases and J shed 3 bases, with 11 bases lying between them. The CDR3 DNA is TGCAGCGTTGACAGGGGCAGATACACTGAAGCTTTCTTT. Translated: CSVDRGRYTEAFF.

Turning to this clonotype: A much larger clone lies a single base off, so this may be a read error. The rearrangement uses TRBV7-9 and TRBJ2-3; D is ambiguous. The CDR3 runs 12 residues. The germline V and J ends were trimmed by 3 bases and 4 bases, with 5 bases remaining between them. The germline V gene has CDR1 SEHNR and CDR2 FQNEAQ (reference sequence). The CDR3 DNA is TGTGCCAGCAGCTTTGACGCAGATACGCAGTATTTT. Amino acid sequence: CASSFDADTQYF.

This clonotype was seen a handful of times. The V and J genes are TRBV6-1 and TRBJ2-5; weak D call: TRBD2 (7 bases). V lost 7 bases, J lost 9 bases, and 18 bases lay in between. Germline CDR1 and CDR2: MNHNS and SASEGT. CDR3 length: 13 residues. DNA of the CDR3: TGTGCCAGCAAAGAGGGGGGGAGGGGGTCCCAGTACTTC. This gives the protein CASKEGGRGSQYF.